This T cell receptor beta chain was recovered during a study of T cell responses to AZD1222 COVID-19 vaccine. The germline CDR1 and CDR2 sequences are SGHTA and FQGNSA. Losses at the gene ends were 1 base for V and 4 bases for J; bases not matched to a gene: 10. This CDR3 is built from 17 residues. The method was immunoSEQ multiplex PCR; TCRdb's version includes in-frame clones alone and lacks a portion of them. The table records about 130,000 clones, about 93% of them present only once. V usage is TRBV7-2 and J usage is TRBJ1-2, with 9 bases fitting TRBD1. Sequenced material: peripheral blood, taken on day 0 of AZD1222 vaccination. The sequence was collected from an adult in good health. The CDR3 spells CASSLVGTGTYTYGYTF. CDR3 bases: TGTGCCAGCAGCTTAGTTGGGACAGGGACGTACACCTATGGCTACACCTTC.